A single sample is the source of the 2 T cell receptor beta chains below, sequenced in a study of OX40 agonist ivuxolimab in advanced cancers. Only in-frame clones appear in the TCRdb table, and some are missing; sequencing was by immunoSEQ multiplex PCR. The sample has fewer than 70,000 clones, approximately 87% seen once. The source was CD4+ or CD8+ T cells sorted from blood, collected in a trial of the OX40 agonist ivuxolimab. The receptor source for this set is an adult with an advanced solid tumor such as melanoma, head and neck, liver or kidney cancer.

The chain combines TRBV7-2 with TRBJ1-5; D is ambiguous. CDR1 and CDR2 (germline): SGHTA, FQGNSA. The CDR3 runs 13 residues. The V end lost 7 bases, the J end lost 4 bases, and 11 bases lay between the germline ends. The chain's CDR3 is CASKYGGNQPQHF. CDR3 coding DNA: TGTGCCAGCAAGTACGGAGGGAATCAGCCCCAGCATTTT.

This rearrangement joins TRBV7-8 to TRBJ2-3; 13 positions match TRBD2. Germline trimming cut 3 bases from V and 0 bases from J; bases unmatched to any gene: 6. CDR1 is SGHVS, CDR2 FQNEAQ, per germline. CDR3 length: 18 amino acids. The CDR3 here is CASSLKGLAGSSTDTQYF. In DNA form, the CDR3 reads TGTGCCAGCAGCTTGAAGGGACTAGCGGGGTCTAGCACAGATACGCAGTATTTT.